Sequencing of this T cell receptor beta chain was carried out in a study of shared clonotypes between healthy human individuals. Nashville, Tennessee was home to all donors, who were Caucasian adults. CDR1 and CDR2 (germline): MNHEY, SMNVEV (reference sequence). Trimming pared 8 bases from V and 5 bases from J, leaving 14 bases between. This CDR3 is built from 13 residues. To note about this clone: Its antigen is not known.

Study findings and constraints: Clonotype sharing among donors was thought likely to change with sequencing depth.

The protocol was immunoSEQ multiplex PCR, while the TCRdb copy is restricted to in-frame clones and leaves out a portion. Of some 1,600,000 clones in the sample, around 98% were seen once. This sequence was found in a man under 40 in good health. The chain joins TRBV27 to TRBJ2-3, with D possibly matching TRBD2 (6 bases). Sequencing was performed on naive CD4+ T cells sorted from blood. Subset: CD45RA+ positively selected. Here the CDR3 reads CASGWAGRDTQYF. As DNA, the CDR3 is TGTGCCAGCGGCTGGGCGGGAAGAGATACGCAGTATTTT.